These T cell receptor beta chains were read from a single sample in a study of blood T cells in healthy people across ages. TCRdb reprocessed the 5' RACE reads via MiXCR and lists one record per CDR3 protein. This sample has roughly 800,000 distinct CDR3 sequences, with around 36% found just once. Specimen: blood. The source of these receptors is a man younger than 35 in good health. Each CDR3 is given with its conserved first and last residue. D genes are given only for firm matches. The size entry is marked missing in some rows and otherwise reads once, few, many or a size class.

d_call clone_size j_call v_call cdr3_nt cdr3_aa
TRBD1 many TRBJ1-2 TRBV12-3/TRBV12-4 TGTGCCAGCAGCCCCGGGACAGGGGTTGTTGGCTACACCTTC CASSPGTGVVGYTF
. . TRBJ1-5 TRBV20-1 TGCAGTGCCCCCCCGACAGGTGGACAGCCCCAGCATTTT CSAPPTGGQPQHF
. . TRBJ1-6 TRBV2 TGTGCCAGCAGGGACAGCTTATATAATTCACCCCTCCACTTT CASRDSLYNSPLHF
. few TRBJ2-4 TRBV5-1 TGCGCCAGCAGGAATACATTTGGAAACATTCAGTACTTC CASRNTFGNIQYF
. . TRBJ1-1 TRBV5-1 TGCGCCAGCAGCTTGGGGGCAGGGTTGAACACTGAAGCTTTCTTT CASSLGAGLNTEAFF
. . TRBJ2-5 TRBV15 TGTGCCACCAGCAGAGCTACGCGAGAGACCCAGTACTTC CATSRATRETQYF
. few TRBJ1-6 TRBV12-3/TRBV12-4 TGTGCCAGCGGCAGGGGAGGTAATTCACCCCTCCACTTT CASGRGGNSPLHF
. many TRBJ1-6 TRBV12-3/TRBV12-4 TGTGCCAGCAGTTTAGCGGTCCTAACCAATTCACCCCTCCACTTT CASSLAVLTNSPLHF
TRBD1 . TRBJ1-4 TRBV11-2 TGTGCCAGCTCAGCTTCTCAGGGGGCGGCAAAACTGTTTTTT CASSASQGAAKLFF
. many TRBJ2-2 TRBV5-1 TGCGCCAGCAGCACGGGCTACACCGGGGAGCTGTTTTTT CASSTGYTGELFF
. few TRBJ2-3 TRBV6-5 TGTGCCAGCAGTTCCGAACTGAGGGCGAACACAGATACGCAGTATTTT CASSSELRANTDTQYF
TRBD1 many TRBJ1-2 TRBV4-3 TGCGCCAGCAGCCAAGACTACAGGGGAATGGACTATGGCTACACCTTC CASSQDYRGMDYGYTF
. few TRBJ2-1 TRBV6-5 TGTGCCAGCGGTAAAAGGAATGAGCAGTTCTTC CASGKRNEQFF
TRBD1 . TRBJ2-6 TRBV28 TGTGCCAGCAAGTCCCTATGGGACAGAGGTAGATCTGGGGCCAACGTCCTGACTTTC CASKSLWDRGRSGANVLTF
TRBD2 few TRBJ2-3 TRBV9 TGTGCCAGCAGCCCCCGAGCGGGGGGGCCGTCGGATACGCAGTATTTT CASSPRAGGPSDTQYF
. many TRBJ1-2 TRBV12-3/TRBV12-4 TGTGCCAGCAGTTCAAACCGTAACTATGGCTACACCTTC CASSSNRNYGYTF